The 24 T cell receptor beta chains below all came from one sample that was sequenced in a study of blood T cells in healthy people across ages. A sample-barcoded 5' primer and a J-beta primer mix were used in a second PCR of roughly 6 to 12 cycles. TCRdb itself ran the 5' RACE reads through MiXCR, one entry per CDR3 protein. Of around 1.7 million distinct CDR3 sequences in the sample, 28% were seen once. Sequences were obtained from blood. These receptor sequences come from a woman aged 25 to 45 in good health.

V gene TRBV5-1 combines with J gene TRBJ1-1; TRBD1 might be the D (6 bases). CDR1 and CDR2 (germline): SGHRS, YFSETQ. Between the trimmed V and J ends, which lost 0 bases and 5 bases, there was a span of 11 bases. CDR3 length: 14 amino acids. In DNA, the CDR3 is TGCGCCAGCAGCTTGGTGGGGGCAGGGACTGAAGCTTTCTTT. This encodes CASSLVGAGTEAFF.

This clonotype has more than one count but fewer than ten. The gene calls are TRBV12-3 or TRBV12-4 and TRBJ2-3; 11 bases map to TRBD2. The V gene end was trimmed by 9 bases and the J gene end by 3 bases; junction bases not matched to a gene: 2. This CDR3 comprises 13 residues. The CDR3 coding sequence is TGTGCCAGTAGCGGGAGGGCTACAGATACGCAGTATTTT. Protein sequence: CASSGRATDTQYF.

The rearrangement joins TRBV20-1 to TRBJ2-3, with 10 bases fitting TRBD2. Germline CDR1 is DFQATT and CDR2 is SNEGSKA (reference sequence). This CDR3 has 17 residues. The CDR3 coding sequence is TGCAGCTCGGTTTTACCTAGCGGGAGCGGGGGCACAGATACGCAGTATTTT. It codes for CSSVLPSGSGGTDTQYF.

The V and J genes are TRBV7-2 and TRBJ2-1, with TRBD2 matching over 14 bases. The CDR3 runs to 18 residues. CDR1 and CDR2 from the germline V gene are SGHTA and FQGNSA. Trimming removed 1 base from V and 0 bases from J; junction bases left unmatched: 2. The CDR3 region is CASSLGTSGGSSYNEQFF. As DNA, the CDR3 is TGTGCCAGCAGCTTAGGGACTAGCGGGGGGAGCTCCTACAATGAGCAGTTCTTC.

The chain uses TRBV12-3 or TRBV12-4 and TRBJ1-5; 9 nucleotides match TRBD1. V was clipped by 6 bases and J by 7 bases; unmatched bases: 7. The length of the CDR3 is 14 residues. The chain's CDR3 is CASRGQGQGQPQHF. The CDR3 DNA follows: TGTGCCAGCAGAGGACAGGGGCAGGGGCAGCCCCAGCATTTT.

The chain recombines TRBV2 with TRBJ1-5; no clear D. Per germline, CDR1 SNHLY and CDR2 FYNNEI. CDR3 size: 13 residues. Trimming took off 7 bases at V and 3 bases at J, with 10 bases between the two ends. The CDR3: CASKSRFNQPQHF. CDR3 coding DNA: TGTGCCAGCAAGAGCAGATTCAATCAGCCCCAGCATTTT.

There are many counts of this clonotype. J is TRBJ1-2 and V is TRBV7-3; no clear D. The CDR3 is 13 amino acids. Germline V CDR1 and CDR2: SGHTA, FQGTGA. Trimming shortened V by 0 bases and J by 7 bases, and 9 bases separated the two germline ends. The CDR3 loop is CASSLTSGAGYTF. The CDR3 DNA reads TGTGCCAGCAGCTTAACGTCCGGTGCTGGCTACACCTTC.

V gene TRBV9 combines with J gene TRBJ2-3, with 7 bases aligning to TRBD1. The CDR3 consists of 16 residues. Germline V lookup: CDR1 SGDLS, CDR2 YYNGEE. The junction had 9 bases not matched to a gene; V was cut back by 0 bases and J by 5 bases. CDR3 protein: CASSVAGQVLGDTQYF. DNA of the CDR3: TGTGCCAGCAGCGTAGCTGGACAGGTCCTGGGAGATACGCAGTATTTT.

This clonotype was found a few times. The chain has TRBV7-2 and TRBJ1-2; 10 nucleotides line up with TRBD1. The germline V gene encodes CDR1 SGHTA and CDR2 FQGNSA. V was clipped by 4 bases and J by 5 bases; unmatched bases: 7. This CDR3 has 15 residues. CDR3 bases: TGTGCCAGCAGCTCACCGACAGGGGGCCGATATGGCTACACCTTC. This gives the protein CASSSPTGGRYGYTF. The whole variable domain, remainder taken from reference TRBV7-2 and TRBJ1-2, is GAGVSQSPSNKVTEKGKDVELRCDPISGHTALYWYRQSLGQGLEFLIYFQGNSAPDKSGLPSDRFSAERTGGSVSTLTIQRTQQEDSAVYLCASSSPTGGRYGYTFGSGTRLTVV.

In this sample, this clonotype turned up a few times. The chain uses TRBV7-9 and TRBJ1-5; a weak D match, TRBD1 (5 bases). Between the trimmed V and J ends, which lost 5 bases and 0 bases, there was a span of 11 bases. Per germline, CDR1 SEHNR and CDR2 FQNEAQ (reference sequence). The CDR3 is 15 amino acids. The CDR3 DNA follows: TGTGCCAGCAGCCGACAGTCTAATAGCAATCAGCCCCAGCATTTT. Its translation is CASSRQSNSNQPQHF.

This clonotype has ten or more counts. The V call is TRBV20-1, the J call TRBJ1-2, with D possibly TRBD1 on 6 matching bases. The CDR3 spans 16 residues. From germline, CDR1 is DFQATT and CDR2 SNEGSKA (reference sequence). The V and J ends lost 0 bases and 4 bases respectively, with 18 bases between them. CDR3 in DNA: TGCAGTGCTAGAGATTCAGGAACAGGGCCCGCCTATGGCTACACCTTC. It encodes CSARDSGTGPAYGYTF.

V and J are TRBV14 and TRBJ2-1; D call uncertain. CDR3 size: 14 residues. Trimming left V 0 bases short and J 11 bases short, with 14 bases between. The V gene's germline CDR1 is SGHDN and CDR2 FVKESK. The CDR3, as DNA: TGTGCCAGCAGCCAAGACTCGTTGCTAAGGCAGCAGTTCTTC. Translation gives CASSQDSLLRQQFF.

This clonotype showed up just once. The chain employs TRBV6-2 or TRBV6-3 and TRBJ2-1; 8 positions agree with TRBD2. Trimming took 5 bases from V and 4 from J; bases not matched to a gene: 10. Germline CDR1 and CDR2: MNHEY and SVGEGT. This CDR3 spans 16 amino acids. The CDR3 DNA reads TGTGCCAGCAGTAAACCCGGGACTAGGGGGTACAATGAGCAGTTCTTC. It encodes CASSKPGTRGYNEQFF.

This clonotype was counted between two and nine times. The V and J genes are TRBV4-1 and TRBJ1-2; 8 nucleotides line up with TRBD1. Trimming removed 4 bases from V and 7 bases from J; junction bases left unmatched: 5. Germline V lookup: CDR1 MGHRA, CDR2 YSYEKL. The CDR3 loop spans 13 amino acids. As DNA, the CDR3 is TGCGCCAGCAGCCCGACAGGGGTCCGTGGCTACACCTTC. Its protein is CASSPTGVRGYTF.

This clonotype was found a few times. The chain recombines TRBV9 with TRBJ1-2; TRBD1 agrees at 7 bases. This CDR3 has 14 residues. With 3 bases clipped from V and 6 bases from J, the junction kept 8 bases outside the gene matches. CDR1 and CDR2 (germline): SGDLS, YYNGEE. Written as DNA, the CDR3 is TGTGCCAGCAGCGAACAGACAGGGTTTAATGGCTACACCTTC. Translating gives CASSEQTGFNGYTF.

With regard to this clonotype: An end of the junction does not agree with germline; a read error may underlie this. V gene TRBV2 combines with J gene TRBJ2-7, with 7 bases identical to TRBD2. CDR1 and CDR2 (germline): SNHLY, FYNNEI. The CDR3 has 14 residues. This chain's CDR3 is CTSREDLSSYEQYF. In nucleotides, the CDR3 is TGTACCAGCCGGGAGGACTTAAGCTCCTACGAGCAGTACTTC.

The chain carries TRBV9 and TRBJ2-6; possible D gene TRBD2, 5 bases. Trimming removed 0 bases from V and 5 bases from J, with 12 bases in between. The CDR3 runs 16 residues. Germline CDR1 reads SGDLS; CDR2 reads YYNGEE. CDR3 sequence: CASSVDYGLWANVLTF. DNA for the CDR3: TGTGCCAGCAGCGTAGATTACGGACTCTGGGCCAACGTCCTGACTTTC.

The rearrangement uses TRBV7-2 and TRBJ2-3; 8 bases map to TRBD2. This CDR3 has 16 residues. Germline loops: CDR1 SGHTA, CDR2 FQGNSA. V lost 1 base and J lost 1; bases outside the gene matches: 4. The DNA of the CDR3 is TGTGCCAGCAGCTTAGACTTGCGGGGGGGCACAGATACGCAGTATTTT. Its protein is CASSLDLRGGTDTQYF.

The table lists this clonotype with many counts. The V gene is TRBV7-9, the J gene TRBJ2-7; TRBD2 might be the D (5 bases). Germline V gene lookup returns CDR1 SEHNR and CDR2 FQNEAQ (reference sequence). The CDR3 totals 16 residues. The V end lost 5 bases, the J end lost 1 base, and 18 bases lay between the germline ends. The CDR3, as DNA: TGTGCCAGCAGCCAAACCGGCCGGCGGGTATCCTACGAGCAGTACTTC. This sequence encodes CASSQTGRRVSYEQYF.

The V call is TRBV11-2, the J call TRBJ2-1; 8 bases fit TRBD1. Germline CDR1 reads SGHAT; CDR2 reads FQNNGV. The J segment lost 7 bases and the V segment lost 6 bases, leaving 14 bases of the junction unmatched. The CDR3 has 16 residues. Here the CDR3 DNA reads TGTGCCAGCAGACAGACAGCGCAGGGGGCTAAGAATGAGCAGTTCTTC. Its protein is CASRQTAQGAKNEQFF.

This chain links TRBV6-5 with TRBJ2-1; TRBD2 matches at 14 bases. CDR1 and CDR2 from the germline V gene are MNHEY and SVGAGI. V shed 4 bases, J shed 8 bases, and the junction held 16 bases outside the gene matches. CDR3 length: 19 residues. The CDR3 region is CASSSTGGTSGRGTDEQFF. CDR3 DNA sequence: TGTGCCAGCAGTTCCACCGGAGGGACTAGCGGGAGAGGGACCGATGAGCAGTTCTTC.

A word on this clonotype: This clone may be a read error of a much larger clone one base away. This sequence joins TRBV7-2 and TRBJ2-1; D is unclear. The CDR3 runs 17 residues. The germline CDR1 and CDR2 sequences are SGHTA and FQGNSA. The CDR3 region is CASSLTSGPSSCNEQFF. The CDR3, as DNA: TGTGCCAGCAGCTTAACCTCCGGGCCCAGCTCCTGCAATGAGCAGTTCTTC.

Only a few counts were recorded for this clonotype. This chain connects TRBV20-1 to TRBJ2-1; no reliable D call. Trimming removed 6 bases at V and 12 bases at J, with 15 bases between. In germline, CDR1 is DFQATT, CDR2 SNEGSKA (reference sequence). The length of the CDR3 is 11 residues. The CDR3 loop is CSAPEVDGQFF. The CDR3 bases are TGCAGTGCCCCAGAAGTGGATGGGCAGTTCTTC.

The gene calls are TRBV7-9 and TRBJ1-2, with D maybe TRBD1 (5 bases). Germline V gene sequence: CDR1 SEHNR, CDR2 FQNEAQ (reference sequence). Trimming took off 8 bases at V and 4 bases at J, with 14 bases between the two ends. The CDR3 has 13 residues. As DNA, the CDR3 is TGTGCCAGCTCTGGGGGGTCGGGCTATGGCTACACCTTC. Residues: CASSGGSGYGYTF.